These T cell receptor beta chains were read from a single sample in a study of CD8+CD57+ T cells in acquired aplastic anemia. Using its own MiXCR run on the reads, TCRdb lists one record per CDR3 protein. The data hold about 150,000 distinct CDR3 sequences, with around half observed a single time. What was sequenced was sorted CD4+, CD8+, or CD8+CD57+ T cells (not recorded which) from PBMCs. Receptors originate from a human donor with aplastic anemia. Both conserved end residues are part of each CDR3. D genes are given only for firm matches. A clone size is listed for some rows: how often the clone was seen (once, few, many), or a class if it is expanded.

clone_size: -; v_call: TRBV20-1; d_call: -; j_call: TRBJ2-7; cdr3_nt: TGCAGTGCTAGGGGGCGCACGGGTTCCTACGAGCAGTACTTC; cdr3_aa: CSARGRTGSYEQYF
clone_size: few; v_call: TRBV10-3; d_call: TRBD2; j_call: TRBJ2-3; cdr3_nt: TGTGCCATCGCGGGAGGAACAGATACGCAGTATTTT; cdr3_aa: CAIAGGTDTQYF
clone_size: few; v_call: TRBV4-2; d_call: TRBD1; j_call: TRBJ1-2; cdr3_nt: TGTGCCAGCAGCTGGACTGGACAGGGACACTATGGCTACACCTTC; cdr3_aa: CASSWTGQGHYGYTF
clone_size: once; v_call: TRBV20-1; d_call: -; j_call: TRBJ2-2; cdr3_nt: TGCAGTGCTAGTTACCGGGACACCGGGGAGCTGTTTTTT; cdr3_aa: CSASYRDTGELFF
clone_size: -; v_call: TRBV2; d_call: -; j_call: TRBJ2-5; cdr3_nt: TGTGCCAGCAGTGGCCAGGGTCATGGGACCCAGTACTTC; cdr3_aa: CASSGQGHGTQYF
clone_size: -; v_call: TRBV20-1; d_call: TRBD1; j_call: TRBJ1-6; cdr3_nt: TGCAGTGCTAGTGATCAGGGGGCAGGTTCACCCCTCCACTTT; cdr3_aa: CSASDQGAGSPLHF
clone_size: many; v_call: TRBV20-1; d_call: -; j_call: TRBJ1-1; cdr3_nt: TGCAGTGCCCCAAGAACATGGGGTACTGAAGCTTTCTTT; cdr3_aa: CSAPRTWGTEAFF
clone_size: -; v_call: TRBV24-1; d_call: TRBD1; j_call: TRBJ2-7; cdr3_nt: TGTGCCACCAGTGATTCCCGACAGGGTTCCTACGAGCAGTACTTC; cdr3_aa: CATSDSRQGSYEQYF
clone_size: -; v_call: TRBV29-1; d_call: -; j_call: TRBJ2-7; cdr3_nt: TGCAGCGTTGGGACCCGCACTAACTACGAGCAGTACTTC; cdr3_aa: CSVGTRTNYEQYF
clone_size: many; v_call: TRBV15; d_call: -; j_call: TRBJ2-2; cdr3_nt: TGTGCCACCAGCGGAGACACCGGGGAGCTGTTTTTT; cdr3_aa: CATSGDTGELFF
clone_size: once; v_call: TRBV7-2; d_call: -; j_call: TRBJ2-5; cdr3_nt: TGTGCCAGCAGCCGAAACTCGGGGGAGACCCAGTACTTC; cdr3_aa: CASSRNSGETQYF
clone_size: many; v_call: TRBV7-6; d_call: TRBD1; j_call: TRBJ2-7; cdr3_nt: TGTGCCAGCAGCTATGGGACAGGGCAGTACTACGAGCAGTACTTC; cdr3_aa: CASSYGTGQYYEQYF
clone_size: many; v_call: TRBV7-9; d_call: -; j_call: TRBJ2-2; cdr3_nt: TGTGCCAGCAGCTCAACCTCCGCCGGGCTGTTTTTT; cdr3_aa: CASSSTSAGLFF
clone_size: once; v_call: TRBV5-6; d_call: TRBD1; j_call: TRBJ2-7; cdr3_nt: TGTGCCAGCAGTGGCGGGACAGGGTACAACTACGAGCAGTACTTC; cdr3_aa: CASSGGTGYNYEQYF